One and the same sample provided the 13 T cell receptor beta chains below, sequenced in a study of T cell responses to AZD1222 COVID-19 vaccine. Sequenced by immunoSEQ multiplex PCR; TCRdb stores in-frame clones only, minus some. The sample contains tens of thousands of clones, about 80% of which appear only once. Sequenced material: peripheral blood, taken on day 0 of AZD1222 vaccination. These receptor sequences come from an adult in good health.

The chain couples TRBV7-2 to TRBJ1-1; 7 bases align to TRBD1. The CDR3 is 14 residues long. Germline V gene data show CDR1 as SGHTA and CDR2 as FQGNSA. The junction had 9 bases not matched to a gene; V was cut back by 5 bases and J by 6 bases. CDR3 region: CASSLPTGSAEAFF. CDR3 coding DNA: TGTGCCAGCAGCCTACCGACAGGGTCCGCTGAAGCTTTCTTT.

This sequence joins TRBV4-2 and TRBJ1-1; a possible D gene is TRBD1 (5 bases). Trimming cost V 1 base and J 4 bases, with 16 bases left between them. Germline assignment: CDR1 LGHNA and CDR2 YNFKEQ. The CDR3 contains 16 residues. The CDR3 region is CASSQVPPNQGTEAFF. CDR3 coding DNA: TGTGCCAGCAGCCAAGTCCCCCCGAACCAGGGCACTGAAGCTTTCTTT.

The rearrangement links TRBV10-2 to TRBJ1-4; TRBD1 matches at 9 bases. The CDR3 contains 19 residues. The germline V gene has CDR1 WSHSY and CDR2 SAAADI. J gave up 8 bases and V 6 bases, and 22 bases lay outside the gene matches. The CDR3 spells CASSLPTGGSTSRGEKLFF. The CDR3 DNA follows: TGCGCCAGCAGCCTCCCCACAGGGGGCTCAACTTCCAGGGGGGAAAAACTGTTTTTT.

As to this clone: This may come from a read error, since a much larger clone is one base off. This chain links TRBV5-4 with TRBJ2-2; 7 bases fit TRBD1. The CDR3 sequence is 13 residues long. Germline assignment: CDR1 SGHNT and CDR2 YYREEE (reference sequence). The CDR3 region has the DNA TGTACCAGCAGCACAGACAGGGTTAGGGAGCTGTTTTTT. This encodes CTSSTDRVRELFF.

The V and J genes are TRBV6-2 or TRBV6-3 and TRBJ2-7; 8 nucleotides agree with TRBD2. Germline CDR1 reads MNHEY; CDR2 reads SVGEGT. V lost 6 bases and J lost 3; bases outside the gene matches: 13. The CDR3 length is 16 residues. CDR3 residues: CASSPLAGGRIYEQYF. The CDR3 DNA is TGTGCCAGCAGCCCGCTGGCGGGGGGCCGCATCTACGAGCAGTACTTC.

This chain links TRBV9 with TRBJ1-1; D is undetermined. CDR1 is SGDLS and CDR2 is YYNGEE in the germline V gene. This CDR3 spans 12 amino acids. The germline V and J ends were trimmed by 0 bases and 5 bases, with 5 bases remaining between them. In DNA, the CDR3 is TGTGCCAGCAGCGTAGAAGGGACTGAAGCTTTCTTT. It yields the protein CASSVEGTEAFF.

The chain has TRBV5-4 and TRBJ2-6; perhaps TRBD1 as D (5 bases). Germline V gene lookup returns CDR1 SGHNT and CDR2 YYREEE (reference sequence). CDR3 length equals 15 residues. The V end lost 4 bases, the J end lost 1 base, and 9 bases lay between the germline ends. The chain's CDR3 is CASSHQGSGANVLTF. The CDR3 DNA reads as TGTGCCAGCAGCCACCAGGGTTCTGGGGCCAACGTCCTGACTTTC.

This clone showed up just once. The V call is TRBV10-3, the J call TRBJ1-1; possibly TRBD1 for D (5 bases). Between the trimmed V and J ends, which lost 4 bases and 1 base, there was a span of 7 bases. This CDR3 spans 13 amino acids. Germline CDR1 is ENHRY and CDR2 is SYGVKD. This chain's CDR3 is CAISATENTEAFF. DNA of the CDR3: TGTGCCATCAGTGCGACAGAGAACACTGAAGCTTTCTTT.

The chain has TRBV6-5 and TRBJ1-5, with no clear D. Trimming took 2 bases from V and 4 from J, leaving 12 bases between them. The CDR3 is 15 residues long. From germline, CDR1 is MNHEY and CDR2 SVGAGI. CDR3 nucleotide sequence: TGTGCCAGCAGTTACAGGACGGATCCAAATCAGCCCCAGCATTTT. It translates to CASSYRTDPNQPQHF.

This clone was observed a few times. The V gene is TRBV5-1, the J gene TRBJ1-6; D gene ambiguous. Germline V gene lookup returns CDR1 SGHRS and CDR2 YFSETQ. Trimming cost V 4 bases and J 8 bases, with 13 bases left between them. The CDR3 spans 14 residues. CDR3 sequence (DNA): TGCGCCAGCAGCGTTAACGTTCGAGATTCACCCCTCCACTTT. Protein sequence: CASSVNVRDSPLHF.

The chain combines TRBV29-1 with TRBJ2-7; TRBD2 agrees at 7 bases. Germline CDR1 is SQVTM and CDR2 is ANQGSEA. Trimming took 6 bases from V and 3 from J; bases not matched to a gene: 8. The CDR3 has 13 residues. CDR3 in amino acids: CSVETGGIYEQYF. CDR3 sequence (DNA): TGCAGCGTGGAAACGGGAGGTATCTACGAGCAGTACTTC.

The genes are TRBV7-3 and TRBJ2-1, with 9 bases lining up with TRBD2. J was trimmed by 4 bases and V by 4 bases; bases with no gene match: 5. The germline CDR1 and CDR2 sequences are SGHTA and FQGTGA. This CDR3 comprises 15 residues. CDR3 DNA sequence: TGTGCCAGCAGCTCGCATAGCGGGAGTTACAATGAGCAGTTCTTC. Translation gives CASSSHSGSYNEQFF.

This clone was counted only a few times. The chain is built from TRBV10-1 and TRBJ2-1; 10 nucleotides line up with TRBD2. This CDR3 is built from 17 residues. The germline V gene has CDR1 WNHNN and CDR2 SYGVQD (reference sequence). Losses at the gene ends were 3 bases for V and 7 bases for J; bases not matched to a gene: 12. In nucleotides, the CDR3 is TGCGCCAGCAGTGATGTACAAGCGGGAGGGCCGAAGAATGAGCAGTTCTTC. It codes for CASSDVQAGGPKNEQFF.